Shown below are 29 T cell receptor beta chains from a single sample sequenced in a study of blood T cell repertoires in COVID-19. Measured with immunoSEQ multiplex PCR; TCRdb has only the in-frame clones, and not every one. The sample lists approximately 31,000 clones; approximately 90% were seen once. Material for sequencing was peripheral blood. These receptors all come from a human donor with active COVID-19. The donor label of this sample is uncertain.

The chain recombines TRBV11-3 with TRBJ2-3; D perhaps matches TRBD1 (6 bases). Germline CDR1 SGHNT, CDR2 YENEEA. The CDR3 has 15 residues. V dropped 1 base and J dropped 3 bases, with 11 bases sitting between them. The CDR3 bases are TGTGCCAGCAGCTTAGGCAGGGGTTGGACAGATACGCAGTATTTT. Its protein is CASSLGRGWTDTQYF.

This clone was recorded only once. This sequence joins TRBV6-1 and TRBJ1-2; D is ambiguous. This CDR3 spans 13 amino acids. Trimming left V 3 bases short and J 4 bases short, with 9 bases between. Germline V CDR1 and CDR2: MNHNS, SASEGT. The CDR3 DNA reads as TGTGCCAGCAGTGAGTCGGGGATCTATGGCTACACCTTC. Amino acid sequence: CASSESGIYGYTF.

In nucleotides, the CDR3 is TGCAGTGGAGTCCTCTACGAGCAGTACTTC. Its translation: CSGVLYEQYF. The rearrangement joins TRBV20-1 to TRBJ2-7; D is unresolved. Between the trimmed V and J ends, which lost 7 bases and 3 bases, there was a span of 7 bases. This CDR3 has 10 residues. Germline V lookup: CDR1 DFQATT, CDR2 SNEGSKA (reference sequence).

V usage is TRBV9 and J usage is TRBJ1-2, with D possibly TRBD1 on 6 matching bases. The CDR3 is made up of 14 amino acids. The V end was cut by 3 bases, the J end by 0 bases, with 9 bases between. Germline lookup yields CDR1 SGDLS and CDR2 YYNGEE. Written as DNA, the CDR3 is TGTGCCAGCAGCGGGAGACAGGCTAACTATGGCTACACCTTC. This translates into CASSGRQANYGYTF.

The table lists this clone with a count of one. The chain combines TRBV11-2 with TRBJ2-3, with unresolved D. V was pared by 1 base and J by 4 bases, with 9 bases between. Germline CDR1 reads SGHAT; CDR2 reads FQNNGV. This CDR3 is 14 amino acids long. CDR3 sequence reads: CASSLVLMPDTQYF. CDR3 coding DNA: TGTGCCAGCAGCTTAGTACTGATGCCAGATACGCAGTATTTT.

The V call is TRBV3-1 (or the pseudogene TRBV3-2), the J call TRBJ2-3, with D tentatively TRBD1 (6 bases). Between the trimmed V and J ends, which lost 2 bases and 1 base, there was a span of 10 bases. Germline V gene lookup returns CDR1 LGHDT and CDR2 YNNKEL (reference sequence). The CDR3 spans 15 residues. The CDR3 here is CASSQNRQGTDTQYF. The CDR3 coding sequence is TGTGCCAGCAGCCAAAATCGACAGGGCACAGATACGCAGTATTTT.

This sequence joins TRBV4-3 and TRBJ2-5; TRBD2 is a possible D gene (7 bases). Germline CDR1 reads LGHNA; CDR2 reads YSLEER. The CDR3 is 14 amino acids. The V and J ends lost 1 base and 4 bases respectively, with 10 bases between them. CDR3 nucleotide sequence: TGCGCCAGCAGCCAAGGGGGGGGCGCAGAGACCCAGTACTTC. Its protein product is CASSQGGGAETQYF.

The chain joins TRBV9 to TRBJ2-1; 10 bases agree with TRBD1. Trimming took 2 bases from V and 2 from J; bases not matched to a gene: 4. The CDR3 sequence is 16 residues long. Germline V gene data show CDR1 as SGDLS and CDR2 as YYNGEE. The CDR3 region has the DNA TGTGCCAGCAGCGTGGCCGGGACAGGGGCCTACAATGAGCAGTTCTTC. Its translation: CASSVAGTGAYNEQFF.

The chain employs TRBV28 and TRBJ2-1, with D perhaps matching TRBD1 (6 bases). Germline V lookup: CDR1 MDHEN, CDR2 SYDVKM. CDR3 length equals 13 residues. V lost 4 bases and J lost 6, with 10 bases in between. The CDR3 loop is CASSSAGANEQFF. Here the CDR3 DNA reads TGTGCCAGCAGTTCGGCAGGGGCCAATGAGCAGTTCTTC. Supplemented by reference TRBV28 and TRBJ2-1, the full variable domain reads DVKVTQSSRYLVKRTGEKVFLECVQDMDHENMFWYRQDPGLGLRLIYFSYDVKMKEKGDIPEGYSVSREKKERFSLILESASTNQTSMYLCASSSAGANEQFFGPGTRLTVL.

A word on this clone: The junction does not match germline at one end; this may be a read error. The CDR3 loop is CAGSPLEMFGKFCNEQFF. The DNA of the CDR3 is TGCGCCGGCAGCCCCCTTGAGATGTTTGGTAAGTTTTGCAATGAGCAGTTCTTC. The V gene is TRBV4-3, the J gene TRBJ2-1; D is undetermined. The CDR3 extends over 18 amino acids. Germline CDR1 is LGHNA and CDR2 is YSLEER.

This chain joins TRBV27 and TRBJ2-1; 8 bases fit TRBD2. The germline V gene encodes CDR1 MNHEY and CDR2 SMNVEV (reference sequence). J lost 10 bases, V lost 5 bases, and 13 bases had no gene match. This CDR3 is built from 15 residues. CDR3 residues: CASSVLAGTIGEQFF. CDR3 DNA: TGTGCCAGCAGTGTCTTAGCGGGGACAATCGGCGAGCAGTTCTTC.

This clone has a single count. The V call is TRBV12-3 or TRBV12-4, the J call TRBJ1-1; D unresolved. The length of the CDR3 is 13 residues. V lost 3 bases to trimming and J lost 6 bases, with 11 bases between them. The CDR3: CASSLSRDPEAFF. The CDR3 DNA reads TGTGCCAGCAGTTTGTCGAGGGATCCTGAAGCTTTCTTT.

The chain combines TRBV9 with TRBJ1-3; 10 bases line up with TRBD1. Germline CDR1 is SGDLS and CDR2 is YYNGEE. The CDR3 totals 16 residues. The J segment lost 2 bases and the V segment lost 5 bases, leaving 7 bases of the junction unmatched. The CDR3 nucleotides are TGTGCCAGCAGTTTTACGACAGGGGGCACTGGAAACACCATATATTTT. It is translated as CASSFTTGGTGNTIYF.

V and J are TRBV2 and TRBJ2-6; 7 bases align to TRBD1. The CDR3 spans 19 residues. V gave up 1 base and J gave up 0 bases; unmatched junction bases: 9. Germline V gene data show CDR1 as SNHLY and CDR2 as FYNNEI. The CDR3 sequence: CASSEERGLPSSGANVLTF. The CDR3 DNA sequence: TGTGCCAGCAGTGAAGAAAGGGGGCTCCCAAGCTCTGGGGCCAACGTCCTGACTTTC.

CDR3 sequence: CSGAGSEQFF. The CDR3 bases are TGCAGCGGGGCGGGGAGTGAGCAGTTCTTC. The V and J genes are TRBV29-1 and TRBJ2-1; the D gene is possibly TRBD2 (6 bases). Between the trimmed V and J ends, which lost 7 bases and 9 bases, there was a span of 10 bases. This CDR3 has 10 residues. The germline V gene has CDR1 SQVTM and CDR2 ANQGSEA.

This clone was recorded a few times. The V gene is TRBV5-8, the J gene TRBJ1-2, with TRBD1 matching 7 bases. Unmatched junction bases numbered 7, after V lost 5 bases and J lost 3 bases. The CDR3 length is 14 residues. CDR1 and CDR2 (germline): SGHTS, YDEGEE. The CDR3 sequence is CASRKTGLHYGYTF. In DNA form, the CDR3 reads TGTGCCAGCAGGAAGACAGGGTTGCACTATGGCTACACCTTC.

The rearrangement uses TRBV19 and TRBJ2-7; TRBD1 is a possible D gene (6 bases). The germline gives CDR1 LNHDA, CDR2 SQIVND (reference sequence). The CDR3 covers 14 residues. V was pared by 3 bases and J by 4 bases, with 13 bases between. In DNA, the CDR3 is TGTGCCAGTAGTATTGAGGACAGCCTATACGAGCAGTACTTC. The encoded protein is CASSIEDSLYEQYF.

The J gene is TRBJ2-5, the V gene TRBV2, with unresolved D. Deletions cut 5 bases from V and 4 bases from J, with 5 bases between. The CDR3 length is 11 residues. CDR1 and CDR2 from the germline V gene are SNHLY and FYNNEI. This CDR3 reads CASSYSETQYF. The CDR3 DNA follows: TGTGCCAGCAGTTATTCAGAGACCCAGTACTTC.

The chain couples TRBV28 to TRBJ2-5; D gene ambiguous. Germline CDR1 and CDR2: MDHEN and SYDVKM. This CDR3 has 13 residues. V lost 7 bases and J lost 3, with 12 bases in between. The CDR3 DNA reads as TGTGCCAGCACTACTCGTCGGGAAGAGACCCAGTACTTC. This translates into CASTTRREETQYF.

The CDR3 DNA reads TGTGCCAGCAGCTTAGCGAGGACAGGGGTGGGCACAGATACGCAGTATTTT. Protein: CASSLARTGVGTDTQYF. The chain carries TRBV7-2 and TRBJ2-3; 9 nucleotides match TRBD1. The germline V gene has CDR1 SGHTA and CDR2 FQGNSA. The junction had 5 bases not matched to a gene; V was cut back by 0 bases and J by 1 base. CDR3 length equals 17 residues.

This clone has only a few counts. This chain links TRBV7-9 with TRBJ1-1; D call uncertain. Germline CDR1 SEHNR, CDR2 FQNEAQ (reference sequence). V lost 4 bases and J lost 1, with 10 bases in between. This CDR3 is built from 14 residues. The CDR3 loop is CASSSQTGNTEAFF. CDR3 DNA: TGTGCCAGCAGCTCGCAGACGGGGAACACTGAAGCTTTCTTT.

This rearrangement joins TRBV5-4 to TRBJ2-1; 12 bases map to TRBD1. This CDR3 is 16 amino acids long. Per germline, CDR1 SGHNT and CDR2 YYREEE (reference sequence). V trimming: 3 bases; J trimming: 9 bases; junction bases outside the gene matches: 10. CDR3 bases: TGTGCCAGCAGCTCGGGAACCGGGACAGGGGGCGTTGAGCAGTTCTTC. This sequence encodes CASSSGTGTGGVEQFF.

The J gene is TRBJ2-7, the V gene TRBV29-1, with D tentatively TRBD1 (5 bases). Between the trimmed V and J ends, which lost 4 bases and 2 bases, there was a span of 9 bases. Germline V gene sequence: CDR1 SQVTM, CDR2 ANQGSEA. CDR3 length: 12 residues. The CDR3 spells CSVVAGTYEQYF. The CDR3 coding sequence is TGCAGCGTTGTTGCAGGGACCTACGAGCAGTACTTC.

This chain uses TRBV7-2 with TRBJ1-5; 7 bases match TRBD1. Trimming cost V 4 bases and J 7 bases; bases outside gene matches: 10. The CDR3 runs 15 residues. Germline CDR1 SGHTA, CDR2 FQGNSA. The CDR3 coding sequence is TGTGCCAGCAGCTCGACAGGGCCAGTGGACCAGCCCCAGCATTTT. Translated, it gives CASSSTGPVDQPQHF.

V is TRBV7-2 and J is TRBJ2-3; a possible D gene is TRBD1 (6 bases). The germline V and J ends were trimmed by 5 bases and 1 base, with 13 bases remaining between them. Germline V gene sequence: CDR1 SGHTA, CDR2 FQGNSA. CDR3 size: 15 residues. DNA for the CDR3: TGTGCCAGCAGCCCACAGGGTTCGGGCACAGATACGCAGTATTTT. Translation gives CASSPQGSGTDTQYF.

The J gene is TRBJ2-3, the V gene TRBV9; perhaps TRBD2 as D (6 bases). With 0 bases removed from V and 2 bases from J, the gap between germline ends came to 10 bases. CDR1 and CDR2 (germline): SGDLS, YYNGEE. The CDR3 sequence is 15 residues long. For the CDR3, the DNA is TGTGCCAGCAGCGTAGTAGCGGAGTACACAGATACGCAGTATTTT. Translation: CASSVVAEYTDTQYF.

The V call is TRBV6-2 or TRBV6-3, the J call TRBJ2-2; 12 positions agree with TRBD2. Germline values: CDR1 MNHEY, CDR2 SVGEGT. Trimming cost V 4 bases and J 3 bases; bases outside gene matches: 9. The CDR3 consists of 18 residues. DNA of the CDR3: TGTGCCAGCAGTTCCTTCCTAGCGGGAGGGCGTTACACCGGGGAGCTGTTTTTT. Translating gives CASSSFLAGGRYTGELFF.

The sample holds one count of this clone. This rearrangement joins TRBV27 to TRBJ2-5; D possibly corresponds to TRBD2 (5 bases). The length of the CDR3 is 16 residues. V was cut by 0 bases and J by 4 bases, with 15 bases left in between. Germline loops: CDR1 MNHEY, CDR2 SMNVEV (reference sequence). CDR3 in DNA: TGTGCCAGCAGTTTATCTCGGCAGGCTGGGAGAGAGACCCAGTACTTC. As protein: CASSLSRQAGRETQYF.

This clone showed up just once. V is TRBV5-1 and J is TRBJ2-1; 8 nucleotides align to TRBD2. CDR1 is SGHRS and CDR2 is YFSETQ in the germline V gene. V was clipped by 3 bases and J by 8 bases; unmatched bases: 7. CDR3 size: 14 residues. The CDR3 is CASSSGTSSHEQFF. The CDR3 nucleotides read TGCGCCAGCAGCTCCGGGACTAGTTCCCATGAGCAGTTCTTC.